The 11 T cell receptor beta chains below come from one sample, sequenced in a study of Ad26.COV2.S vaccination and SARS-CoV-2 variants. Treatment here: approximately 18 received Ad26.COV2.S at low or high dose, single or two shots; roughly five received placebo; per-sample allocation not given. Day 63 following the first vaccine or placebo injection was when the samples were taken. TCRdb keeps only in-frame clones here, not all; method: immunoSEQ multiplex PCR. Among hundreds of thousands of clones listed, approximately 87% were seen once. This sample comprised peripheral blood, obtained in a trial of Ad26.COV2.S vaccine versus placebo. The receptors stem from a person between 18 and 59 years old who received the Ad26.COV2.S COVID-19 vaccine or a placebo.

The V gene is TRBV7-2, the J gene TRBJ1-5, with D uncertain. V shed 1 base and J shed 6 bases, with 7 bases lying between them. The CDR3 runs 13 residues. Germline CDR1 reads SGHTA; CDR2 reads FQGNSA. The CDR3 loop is CASSLDSGQPQHF. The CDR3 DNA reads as TGTGCCAGCAGCTTAGACTCGGGTCAGCCCCAGCATTTT. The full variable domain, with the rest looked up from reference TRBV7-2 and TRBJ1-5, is GAGVSQSPSNKVTEKGKDVELRCDPISGHTALYWYRQSLGQGLEFLIYFQGNSAPDKSGLPSDRFSAERTGGSVSTLTIQRTQQEDSAVYLCASSLDSGQPQHFGDGTRLSIL.

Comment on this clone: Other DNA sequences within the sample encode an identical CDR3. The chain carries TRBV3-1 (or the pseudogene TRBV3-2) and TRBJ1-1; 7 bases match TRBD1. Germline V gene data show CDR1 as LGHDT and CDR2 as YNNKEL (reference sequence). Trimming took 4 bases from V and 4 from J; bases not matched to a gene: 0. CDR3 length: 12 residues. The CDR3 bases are TGTGCCAGCAGCCCAGGGGGCACTGAAGCTTTCTTT. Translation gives CASSPGGTEAFF.

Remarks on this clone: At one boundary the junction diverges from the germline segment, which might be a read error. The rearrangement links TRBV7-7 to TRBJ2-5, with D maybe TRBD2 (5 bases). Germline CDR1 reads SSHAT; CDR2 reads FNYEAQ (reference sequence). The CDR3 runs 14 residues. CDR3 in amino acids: CASSLGSGIKTQYF. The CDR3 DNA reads TGTGCTAGCAGCTTAGGGAGCGGCATAAAGACCCAGTACTTC. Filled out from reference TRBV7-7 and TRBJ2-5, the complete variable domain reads GAGVSQSPRYKVTKRGQDVTLRCDPISSHATLYWYQQALGQGPEFLTYFNYEAQPDKSGLPSDRFSAERPEGSISTLTIQRTEQRDSAMYRCASSLGSGIKTQYFGPGTRLLVL.

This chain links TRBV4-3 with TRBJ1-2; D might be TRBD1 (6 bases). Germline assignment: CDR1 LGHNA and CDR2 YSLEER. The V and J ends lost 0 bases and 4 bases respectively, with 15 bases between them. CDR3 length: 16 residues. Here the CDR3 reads CASSQDWAGAPYGYTF. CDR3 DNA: TGCGCCAGCAGCCAAGATTGGGCGGGGGCCCCCTATGGCTACACCTTC.

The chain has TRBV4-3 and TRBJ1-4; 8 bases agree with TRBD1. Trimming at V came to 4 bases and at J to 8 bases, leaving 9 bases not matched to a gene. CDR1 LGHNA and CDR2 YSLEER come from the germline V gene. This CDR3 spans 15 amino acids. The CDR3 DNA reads TGCGCCAGCAGCCCAGGAGCCGGGACAGGCGAAAAACTGTTTTTT. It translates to CASSPGAGTGEKLFF.

CDR3 sequence: CASSLWGGGMETQYF. CDR3 sequence (DNA): TGTGCCAGCAGCTTATGGGGAGGAGGGATGGAGACCCAGTACTTC. The rearrangement uses TRBV9 and TRBJ2-5, with a possible D match to TRBD2 (6 bases). This CDR3 has 15 residues. Trimming shortened V by 4 bases and J by 5 bases, and 18 bases separated the two germline ends. Germline V gene data show CDR1 as SGDLS and CDR2 as YYNGEE.

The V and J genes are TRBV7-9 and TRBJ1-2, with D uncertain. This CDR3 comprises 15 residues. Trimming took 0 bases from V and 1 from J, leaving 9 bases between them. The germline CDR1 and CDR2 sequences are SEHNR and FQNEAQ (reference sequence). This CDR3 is CASSLASGSNYGYTF. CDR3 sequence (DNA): TGTGCCAGCAGCTTAGCGAGTGGCAGTAACTATGGCTACACCTTC.

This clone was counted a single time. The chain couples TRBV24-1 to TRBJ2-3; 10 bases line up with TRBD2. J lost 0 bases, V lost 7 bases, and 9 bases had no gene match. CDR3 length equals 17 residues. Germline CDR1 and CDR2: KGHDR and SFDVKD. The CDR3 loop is CATSPSGLASSTDTQYF. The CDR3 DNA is TGTGCCACCAGCCCCTCGGGACTAGCGTCAAGCACAGATACGCAGTATTTT.

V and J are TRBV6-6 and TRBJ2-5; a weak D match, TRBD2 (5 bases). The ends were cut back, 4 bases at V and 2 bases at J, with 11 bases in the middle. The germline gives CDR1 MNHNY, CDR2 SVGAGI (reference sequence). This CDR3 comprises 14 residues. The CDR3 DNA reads TGTGCCAGCAGTTTGTTGGAGCGGCAAGAGACCCAGTACTTC. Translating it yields CASSLLERQETQYF.

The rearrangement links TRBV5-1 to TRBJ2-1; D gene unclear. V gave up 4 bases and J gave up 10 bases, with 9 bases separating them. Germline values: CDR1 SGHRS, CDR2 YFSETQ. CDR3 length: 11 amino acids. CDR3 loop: CASSQNSEQFF. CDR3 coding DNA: TGCGCCAGCAGCCAAAACAGCGAGCAGTTCTTC.

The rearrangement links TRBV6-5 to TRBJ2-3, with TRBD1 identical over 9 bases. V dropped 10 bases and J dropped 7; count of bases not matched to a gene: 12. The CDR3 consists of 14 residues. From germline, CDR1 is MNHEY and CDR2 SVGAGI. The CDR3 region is CATTPGQGGHTQYF. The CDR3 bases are TGTGCCACCACTCCGGGACAGGGAGGGCATACGCAGTATTTT.